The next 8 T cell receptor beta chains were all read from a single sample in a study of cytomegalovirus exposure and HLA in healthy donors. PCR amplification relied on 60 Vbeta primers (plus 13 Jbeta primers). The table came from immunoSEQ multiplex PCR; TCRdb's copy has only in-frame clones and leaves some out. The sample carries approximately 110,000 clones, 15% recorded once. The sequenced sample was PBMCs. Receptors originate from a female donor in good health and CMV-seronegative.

CDR3 DNA sequence: TGCAGCGTCATAACCGCCGGACAGGGATATGGCTACACCTTC. This sequence encodes CSVITAGQGYGYTF. V gene TRBV29-1 combines with J gene TRBJ1-2, with 8 bases matching TRBD1. Looked up from germline, CDR1 is SQVTM and CDR2 is ANQGSEA. This CDR3 is built from 14 residues. V gave up 6 bases and J gave up 5 bases; unmatched junction bases: 11.

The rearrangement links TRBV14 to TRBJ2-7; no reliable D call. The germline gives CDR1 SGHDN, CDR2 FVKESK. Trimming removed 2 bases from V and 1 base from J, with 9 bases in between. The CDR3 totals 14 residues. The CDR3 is CASSQFLGSYEQYF. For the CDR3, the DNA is TGTGCCAGCAGCCAATTTCTCGGTTCCTACGAGCAGTACTTC.

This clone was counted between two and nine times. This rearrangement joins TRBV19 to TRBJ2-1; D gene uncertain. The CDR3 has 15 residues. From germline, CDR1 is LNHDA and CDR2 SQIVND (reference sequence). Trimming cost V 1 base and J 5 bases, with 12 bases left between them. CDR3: CASSIAPSSHNEQFF. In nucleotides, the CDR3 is TGTGCCAGTAGTATAGCCCCTAGTTCCCACAATGAGCAGTTCTTC.

CDR3 protein: CASSEDLGSGNTIYF. CDR3 sequence (DNA): TGTGCCAGCAGCGAGGACTTAGGCTCTGGAAACACCATATATTTT. The J gene is TRBJ1-3, the V gene TRBV7-9; no firm D call. This CDR3 has 15 amino acids. Germline values: CDR1 SEHNR, CDR2 FQNEAQ (reference sequence). V was clipped by 5 bases and J by 0 bases, with 11 bases between them.

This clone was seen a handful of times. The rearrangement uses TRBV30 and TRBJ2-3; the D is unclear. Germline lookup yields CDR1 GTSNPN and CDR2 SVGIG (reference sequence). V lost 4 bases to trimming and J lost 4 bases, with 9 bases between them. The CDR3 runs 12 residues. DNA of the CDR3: TGTGCCTGGACTATGGTTTCAGATACGCAGTATTTT. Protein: CAWTMVSDTQYF.

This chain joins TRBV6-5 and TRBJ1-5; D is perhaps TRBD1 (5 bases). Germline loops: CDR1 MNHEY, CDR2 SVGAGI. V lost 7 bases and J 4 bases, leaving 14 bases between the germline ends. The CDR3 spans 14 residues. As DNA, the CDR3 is TGTGCCAGCACCAATTCCCAGGGAAATCAGCCCCAGCATTTT. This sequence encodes CASTNSQGNQPQHF.

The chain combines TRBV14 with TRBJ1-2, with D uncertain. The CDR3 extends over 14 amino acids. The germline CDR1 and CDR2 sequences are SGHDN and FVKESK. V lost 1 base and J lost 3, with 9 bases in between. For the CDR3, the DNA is TGTGCCAGCAGCCAAGCGTCCTCCTACTATGGCTACACCTTC. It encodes CASSQASSYYGYTF. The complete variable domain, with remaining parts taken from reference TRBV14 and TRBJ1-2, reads EAGVTQFPSHSVIEKGQTVTLRCDPISGHDNLYWYRRVMGKEIKFLLHFVKESKQDESGMPNNRFLAERTGGTYSTLKVQPAELEDSGVYFCASSQASSYYGYTFGSGTRLTVV.

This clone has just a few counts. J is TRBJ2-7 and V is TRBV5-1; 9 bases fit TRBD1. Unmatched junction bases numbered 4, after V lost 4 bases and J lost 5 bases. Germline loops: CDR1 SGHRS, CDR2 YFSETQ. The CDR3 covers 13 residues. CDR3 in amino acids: CASSDRTGDEQYF. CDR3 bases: TGCGCCAGCAGCGACCGGACAGGGGACGAGCAGTACTTC.